These 14 T cell receptor beta chains originate from one sample sequenced in a study of HIV-infected children after antiretroviral therapy interruption (dated by TCRdb to 2018 to 2020). The library was prepared using 3' RACE. The sequencer listed for this sample is Illumina MiSeq. TCR libraries were built from RNA using a 3' RACE protocol with unique molecular identifiers to correct PCR amplification bias. In-frame beta chains were kept once TCRdb had trimmed the public reads at Q25 with fastp and called clones with MiXCR. Under each unique CDR3 protein, matching rows form one entry showing the most common genes and DNA. Here the sample has approximately 95,000 distinct CDR3 sequences; about 7% occur a single time. About 1.1% of the sample rests with the top ten. Interpreted using the paper, the treatment or condition label stands for: PENTA 11 planned treatment interruption arm or continuous ART arm.

This sample comprised CD45RA+ CD4+ T cells from PBMCs, pooled from several time points, obtained from a donor given antiretroviral therapy, either interrupted or continuous. The cell subset or site label, as the study defines it: naive CD4+ CD45RA+ CD45RO- T cells. Every receptor here comes from a pool of human donors with HIV.

This clonotype was counted many times. The CDR3 spells CSARQGGPRDTQYF. The CDR3 DNA is TGCAGTGCCCGGCAAGGAGGGCCTAGGGATACGCAGTATTTT. The chain has TRBV20-1 and TRBJ2-3; TRBD2 is a possible D gene (6 bases). Germline lookup yields CDR1 DFQATT and CDR2 SNEGSKA (reference sequence). The CDR3 is 14 amino acids. Trimming took off 6 bases at V and 6 bases at J, with 19 bases between the two ends.

This clonotype was seen at least ten times. This chain uses TRBV5-1 with TRBJ2-3, with TRBD2 as a possible D gene (5 bases). This CDR3 has 15 residues. The germline V gene encodes CDR1 SGHRS and CDR2 YFSETQ. The V gene lost 0 bases and the J gene lost 2 bases, with 10 bases spanning the gap. The CDR3 DNA follows: TGCGCCAGCAGCTTGGTGGGAGCCACCACAGATACGCAGTATTTT. Translating gives CASSLVGATTDTQYF.

This clonotype was observed at least ten times. The V and J genes are TRBV5-1 and TRBJ1-1, with a tentative D call TRBD1 (6 bases). V was clipped by 6 bases and J by 0 bases, with 18 bases between them. Germline V gene data show CDR1 as SGHRS and CDR2 as YFSETQ. The CDR3 extends over 16 amino acids. The DNA of the CDR3 is TGCGCCAGCATGGGGGGGGCAGGACCCATGAACACTGAAGCTTTCTTT. Translated: CASMGGAGPMNTEAFF.

This clonotype was counted ten times or more. This chain links TRBV2 with TRBJ2-1, with 8 nucleotides matching TRBD2. The germline CDR1 and CDR2 sequences are SNHLY and FYNNEI. Trimming cost V 11 bases and J 6 bases; bases outside gene matches: 6. The CDR3 runs 12 residues. CDR3 sequence reads: CAGHGGANEQFF. The CDR3 DNA sequence: TGTGCCGGCCACGGGGGGGCCAATGAGCAGTTCTTC.

For this clonotype: No conserved phenylalanine or tryptophan is present at the end of the CDR3, so a read error is the likely explanation. The chain employs TRBV7-8 and TRBJ2-3; perhaps TRBD2 as D (6 bases). The CDR3 has 17 residues. The ends were cut back, 6 bases at V and 0 bases at J, with 19 bases in the middle. Germline V CDR1 and CDR2: SGHVS, FQNEAQ. CDR3 sequence (DNA): TGTGCCAGCAGTTTGCACCGGAGGGCCCTAAGCACAGATACGCAGTATTTG. Translating it yields CASSLHRRALSTDTQYL.

The chain has TRBV12-3 or TRBV12-4 and TRBJ1-1; D remains ambiguous. With 5 bases removed from V and 1 base from J, the gap between germline ends came to 17 bases. This CDR3 comprises 16 residues. This chain's CDR3 is CASSRTQVGSNTEAFF. CDR3 DNA sequence: TGTGCCAGCAGTAGAACCCAGGTAGGGTCGAACACTGAAGCTTTCTTT.

The chain recombines TRBV3-1 with TRBJ2-5; 10 bases match TRBD2. Per the germline V gene, CDR1 is LGHDT and CDR2 is YNNKEL (reference sequence). The CDR3 is 15 residues long. J gave up 3 bases and V 4 bases, and 5 bases lay outside the gene matches. The CDR3 region is CASSRGLAVEETQYF. The CDR3 DNA sequence: TGTGCCAGCAGCCGCGGACTAGCGGTTGAAGAGACCCAGTACTTC.

This clonotype was observed many times. J is TRBJ2-3 and V is TRBV28; 9 nucleotides agree with TRBD2. With 1 base clipped from V and 7 bases from J, the junction kept 12 bases outside the gene matches. CDR1 and CDR2 (germline): MDHEN, SYDVKM. This CDR3 has 17 residues. For the CDR3, the DNA is TGTGCCAGCAGTTTATCAAGGGCGGGGGGGGCTCCCTATACGCAGTATTTT. It yields the protein CASSLSRAGGAPYTQYF. The complete variable domain, with remaining parts taken from reference TRBV28 and TRBJ2-3, reads DVKVTQSSRYLVKRTGEKVFLECVQDMDHENMFWYRQDPGLGLRLIYFSYDVKMKEKGDIPEGYSVSREKKERFSLILESASTNQTSMYLCASSLSRAGGAPYTQYFGPGTRLTVL.

The V and J genes are TRBV5-6 and TRBJ1-6; D unresolved. This CDR3 spans 13 amino acids. V lost 0 bases and J lost 7, with 5 bases in between. Germline V gene data show CDR1 as SGHDT and CDR2 as YYEEEE. In nucleotides, the CDR3 is TGTGCCAGCAGCTTGGACCCAAATTCACCCCTCCACTTT. Translated: CASSLDPNSPLHF. The variable domain in full, with the rest retrieved from reference TRBV5-6 and TRBJ1-6, is DAGVTQSPTHLIKTRGQQVTLRCSPKSGHDTVSWYQQALGQGPQFIFQYYEEEERQRGNFPDRFSGHQFPNYSSELNVNALLLGDSALYLCASSLDPNSPLHFGNGTRLTVT.

This rearrangement joins TRBV6-6 to TRBJ1-1; weak D call: TRBD1 (5 bases). The germline V and J ends were trimmed by 2 bases and 4 bases, with 20 bases remaining between them. This CDR3 spans 17 amino acids. The germline V gene has CDR1 MNHNY and CDR2 SVGAGI (reference sequence). The CDR3 protein is CASSYLQPHRTGTEAFF. In DNA form, the CDR3 reads TGTGCCAGCAGTTACCTCCAACCCCACAGGACGGGCACTGAAGCTTTCTTT.

This clonotype was detected many times. The rearrangement joins TRBV12-3 or TRBV12-4 to TRBJ2-7, with a tentative D call TRBD2 (7 bases). The ends were cut back, 6 bases at V and 1 base at J, with 19 bases in the middle. This CDR3 region has 16 residues. The CDR3 nucleotides are TGTGCCAGCAGCCTGAGGGGGGGCAGGTCATCCTACGAGCAGTACTTC. As protein: CASSLRGGRSSYEQYF.

Concerning this clonotype itself: Possible read error: a much larger clone is one base away. The J gene is TRBJ1-1, the V gene TRBV12-3 or TRBV12-4; D gene unclear. CDR3 length: 17 residues. V was pared by 0 bases and J by 3 bases, with 17 bases between. The CDR3 reads CASSLAHSEMVDTEAFF. CDR3 nucleotide sequence: TGTGCCAGCAGTTTAGCGCACTCGGAAATGGTGGACACTGAAGCTTTCTTT.

The chain carries TRBV6-5 and TRBJ2-3, with 10 bases matching TRBD2. In germline, CDR1 is MNHEY, CDR2 SVGAGI. This CDR3 has 18 amino acids. Unmatched junction bases numbered 13, after V lost 5 bases and J lost 2 bases. The CDR3 reads CASSPILLAGPLTDTQYF. The CDR3 DNA is TGTGCCAGCAGTCCCATACTACTAGCGGGGCCTCTCACAGATACGCAGTATTTT.

This clonotype has a count of ten or more. V gene TRBV2 combines with J gene TRBJ1-2; 7 bases are a match to TRBD1. Germline V gene sequence: CDR1 SNHLY, CDR2 FYNNEI. The V segment lost 0 bases and the J segment 8 bases; nucleotides outside the gene matches: 15. This CDR3 has 17 residues. The CDR3 nucleotides read TGTGCCAGCAGTGAAGCTTCATCCGGGACAGAGGTCTTCGGCTACACCTTC. Encoded protein: CASSEASSGTEVFGYTF.